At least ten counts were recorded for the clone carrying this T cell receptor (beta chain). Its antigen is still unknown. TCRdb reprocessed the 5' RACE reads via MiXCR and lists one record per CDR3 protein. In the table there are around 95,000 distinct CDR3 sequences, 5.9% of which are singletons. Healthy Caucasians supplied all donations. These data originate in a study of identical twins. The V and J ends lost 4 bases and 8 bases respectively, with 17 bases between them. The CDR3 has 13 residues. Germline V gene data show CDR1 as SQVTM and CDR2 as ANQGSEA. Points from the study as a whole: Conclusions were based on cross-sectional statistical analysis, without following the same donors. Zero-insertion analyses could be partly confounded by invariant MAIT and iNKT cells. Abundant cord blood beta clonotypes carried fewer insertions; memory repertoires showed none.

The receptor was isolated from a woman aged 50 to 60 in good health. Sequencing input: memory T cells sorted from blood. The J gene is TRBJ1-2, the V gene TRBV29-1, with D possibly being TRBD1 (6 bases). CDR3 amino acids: CSVGGADSGGYTF. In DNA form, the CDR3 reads TGCAGCGTTGGGGGGGCCGACTCGGGAGGCTACACCTTC. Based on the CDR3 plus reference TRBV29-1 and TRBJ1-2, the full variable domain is SAVISQKPSRDICQRGTSLTIQCQVDSQVTMMFWYRQQPGQSLTLIATANQGSEATYESGFVIDKFPISRPNLTFSTLTVSNMSPEDSSIYLCSVGGADSGGYTFGSGTRLTVV.